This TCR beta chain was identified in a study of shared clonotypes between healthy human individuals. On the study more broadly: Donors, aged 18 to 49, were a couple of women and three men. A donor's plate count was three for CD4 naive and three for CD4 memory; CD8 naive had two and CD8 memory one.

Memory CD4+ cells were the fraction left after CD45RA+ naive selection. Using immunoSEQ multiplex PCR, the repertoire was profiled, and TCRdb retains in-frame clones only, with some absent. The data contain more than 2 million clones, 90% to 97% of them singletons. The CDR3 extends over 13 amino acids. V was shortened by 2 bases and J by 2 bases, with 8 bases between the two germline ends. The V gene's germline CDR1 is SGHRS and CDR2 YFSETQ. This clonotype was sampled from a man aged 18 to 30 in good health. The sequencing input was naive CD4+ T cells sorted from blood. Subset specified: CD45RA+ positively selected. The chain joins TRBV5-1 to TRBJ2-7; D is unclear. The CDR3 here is CASSFPNAYEQYF. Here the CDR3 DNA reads TGCGCCAGCAGCTTTCCAAACGCCTACGAGCAGTACTTC. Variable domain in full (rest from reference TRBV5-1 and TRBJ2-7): KAGVTQTPRYLIKTRGQQVTLSCSPISGHRSVSWYQQTPGQGLQFLFEYFSETQRNKGNFPGRFSGRQFSNSRSEMNVSTLELGDSALYLCASSFPNAYEQYFGPGTRLTVT.